What follows is one T cell receptor (beta chain) and its context. This sample is part of a study of blood T cell repertoires in COVID-19. Measured with immunoSEQ multiplex PCR; TCRdb has only the in-frame clones, and not every one. Here the sample spans around 25,000 clones, approximately 94% being singletons. The receptor was isolated from a human donor in a cohort sampled during active COVID-19. What was sequenced was peripheral blood.

CDR3 nucleotides: TGTGCCAGCAGCTTAGTGGCCTCCGGGGAGCTGTTTTTT. Its translation is CASSLVASGELFF. This sequence joins TRBV7-8 and TRBJ2-2; D not certain. The germline V and J ends were trimmed by 1 base and 6 bases, with 6 bases remaining between them. The CDR3 sequence is 13 residues long. Germline CDR1 and CDR2: SGHVS and FQNEAQ.